These 2 T cell receptor beta chains came from one sample sequenced in a study of blood T cell repertoires in COVID-19. The repertoire was sequenced with immunoSEQ multiplex PCR; TCRdb's copy has only in-frame clones and lacks some. The sample contains some 110,000 clones, over 60% of which appear only once. Sequenced sample: peripheral blood. Source of these receptors: a man older than 75 with COVID-19, enrolled during active disease.

The CDR3 sequence is CASSIWASGASSETQYF. DNA of the CDR3: TGTGCCAGTAGTATTTGGGCCAGCGGAGCCTCCAGTGAGACCCAGTACTTC. The V call is TRBV19, the J call TRBJ2-5, with D perhaps matching TRBD2 (5 bases). CDR1 is LNHDA, CDR2 SQIVND, per germline (reference sequence). V was clipped by 3 bases and J by 5 bases, with 22 bases between them. CDR3 length equals 17 residues.

Turning to this clone: An end of the junction does not agree with germline; a read error may underlie this. The chain carries TRBV13 and TRBJ2-1, with 7 bases identical to TRBD2. The CDR3 has 14 amino acids. Germline V gene data show CDR1 as PRHDT and CDR2 as FYEKMQ (reference sequence). The CDR3 loop reads CASNQMTSYDEQFF. For the CDR3, the DNA is TGTGCCAGCAACCAAATGACTAGCTACGATGAGCAGTTCTTC.